This is a list of T cell receptor beta chains from one sample in a study of T-cell memory formation after mild COVID-19. TCRdb reprocessed the 5' RACE reads via MiXCR and lists one record per CDR3 protein. The sample records a few hundred thousand distinct CDR3 sequences, more than 20% being singletons. The sample was PBMCs or a T cell subset sorted from them (not recorded which). These TCRs come from a man between 18 and 35 years old who had mild COVID-19 (a few samples of this study predate the infection). Cell type and time point are not known. Both conserved end residues are part of each CDR3. The D gene is left open where the match is weak. Part of the rows lack a size; the others show once, few, many or a class for expanded clones.

v_call	clone_size	j_call	d_call	cdr3_aa	cdr3_nt
TRBV5-1	.	TRBJ1-2	.	CASASLGGNYGYTF	TGCGCCAGCGCCTCGCTCGGGGGTAACTATGGCTACACCTTC
TRBV5-1	many	TRBJ2-1	.	CASSSGQAYNEQFF	TGCGCCAGCAGCTCCGGGCAGGCCTACAATGAGCAGTTCTTC
TRBV2	.	TRBJ1-5	.	CASSEAPRNSNQPQHF	TGTGCCAGCAGTGAAGCACCCAGGAATAGCAATCAGCCCCAGCATTTT
TRBV9	.	TRBJ2-1	TRBD2	CASSVAGTSGGSDEQFF	TGTGCCAGCAGCGTCGCCGGGACTAGCGGGGGGTCGGATGAGCAGTTCTTC
TRBV6-2/TRBV6-3	.	TRBJ2-5	.	CASSWLRIQETQYF	TGTGCCAGCAGTTGGTTACGGATCCAAGAGACCCAGTACTTC
TRBV7-9	.	TRBJ1-3	.	CASSLGVSGNTIYF	TGTGCCAGCAGCTTAGGGGTCTCTGGAAACACCATATATTTT
TRBV10-2	few	TRBJ1-3	TRBD1	CASRSGTGGLSGGNTIYF	TGCGCCAGCAGGTCCGGGACAGGGGGCCTCTCGGGTGGAAACACCATATATTTT
TRBV5-1	few	TRBJ1-2	.	CASSIHREDGYTF	TGCGCCAGCAGCATCCACAGGGAAGATGGCTACACCTTC
TRBV18	.	TRBJ1-5	.	CASSPGRGYQPQHF	TGTGCCAGCTCACCAGGGAGGGGTTATCAGCCCCAGCATTTT
TRBV6-5	many	TRBJ1-3	.	CASSPGQFSGNTIYF	TGTGCCAGCAGTCCCGGACAGTTCTCTGGAAACACCATATATTTT
TRBV5-1	many	TRBJ2-2	.	CASSLEDGELFF	TGCGCCAGCAGCTTGGAGGACGGGGAGCTGTTTTTT
TRBV7-3	few	TRBJ2-4	TRBD1	CASSDRGQNIQYF	TGTGCCAGCAGCGACAGGGGGCAGAACATTCAGTACTTC
TRBV4-3	.	TRBJ1-1	.	CASSQEFLRQTRTEAFF	TGCGCCAGCAGCCAAGAGTTCCTGAGACAGACCAGGACTGAAGCTTTCTTT
TRBV5-1	few	TRBJ2-7	.	CASSLMADSSYEQYF	TGCGCCAGCAGCCTTATGGCGGACAGCAGCTACGAGCAGTACTTC
TRBV7-8	.	TRBJ2-2	TRBD2	CASSSVASGVFNGELFF	TGTGCCAGCAGCTCGGTGGCTAGCGGGGTGTTCAACGGGGAGCTGTTTTTT
TRBV20-1	few	TRBJ1-1	.	CSARRLGDLNTEAFF	TGCAGTGCTAGGAGGCTAGGGGATTTGAACACTGAAGCTTTCTTT
TRBV2	few	TRBJ2-7	TRBD1	CASSHPGTGKTYEQYF	TGTGCCAGCAGCCACCCTGGGACAGGGAAAACCTACGAGCAGTACTTC
TRBV19	.	TRBJ1-3	.	CASKDQGGGNTIYF	TGTGCCAGTAAAGACCAGGGAGGAGGAAACACCATATATTTT
TRBV10-2	.	TRBJ2-2	.	CASRPSRDRVGGPSGELFF	TGCGCCAGCAGACCATCTAGGGACAGAGTGGGGGGACCGAGCGGGGAGCTGTTTTTT
TRBV24-1	few	TRBJ2-3	TRBD2	CATSDPGGAGDTQYF	TGTGCCACCAGTGACCCCGGGGGGGCAGGAGATACGCAGTATTTT
TRBV12-3/TRBV12-4	.	TRBJ1-5	TRBD1	CASSYGTGIYQPQHF	TGTGCCAGCAGTTATGGGACAGGGATTTATCAGCCCCAGCATTTT
TRBV7-9	few	TRBJ1-2	.	CASSPRAGYTF	TGTGCCAGCAGCCCCAGGGCTGGCTACACCTTC
TRBV7-9	few	TRBJ2-3	TRBD1	CASSSTTGDTDTQYF	TGTGCCAGCAGCTCGACGACAGGGGACACAGATACGCAGTATTTT
TRBV12-3/TRBV12-4	few	TRBJ1-2	TRBD1	CASSRFTRDSHGYTF	TGTGCCAGCAGCCGATTCACCCGGGACAGTCACGGCTACACCTTC
TRBV4-3	few	TRBJ1-6	.	CASSQEGGRMNSPLHF	TGCGCCAGCAGCCAAGAAGGTGGTCGTATGAATTCACCCCTCCACTTT
TRBV27	.	TRBJ1-5	.	CASSRRGNQPQHF	TGTGCCAGCAGTCGGAGGGGCAATCAGCCCCAGCATTTT
TRBV4-1	.	TRBJ1-2	.	CASSQVRANYGYTF	TGCGCCAGCAGCCAAGTAAGAGCTAACTATGGCTACACCTTC
TRBV7-2	.	TRBJ2-1	.	CASSLAAVNNEQFF	TGTGCCAGCAGCTTAGCTGCGGTAAACAATGAGCAGTTCTTC
TRBV7-2	.	TRBJ2-1	TRBD1	CASSFSRQGAVDEQFF	TGTGCCAGCAGCTTCTCACGACAGGGGGCCGTGGATGAGCAGTTCTTC
TRBV12-3/TRBV12-4	once	TRBJ2-1	TRBD1	CASSSGQGLDNEQFF	TGTGCCAGCAGTTCCGGACAGGGGTTAGACAATGAGCAGTTCTTC
TRBV10-3	.	TRBJ2-3	TRBD1	CATGTGETDTQYF	TGTGCCACCGGGACAGGGGAAACAGATACGCAGTATTTT
TRBV6-5	many	TRBJ2-7	TRBD1	CASRRQGSYEQYF	TGTGCCAGCAGAAGACAGGGTTCCTACGAGCAGTACTTC
TRBV4-3	few	TRBJ2-1	.	CASSQDRGGYNEQFF	TGCGCCAGCAGCCAAGATCGAGGCGGGTACAATGAGCAGTTCTTC
TRBV15	.	TRBJ2-5	TRBD2	CAASRVTSGGRETQYF	TGTGCCGCCAGCAGAGTGACTAGCGGGGGACGAGAGACCCAGTACTTC
TRBV27	.	TRBJ2-5	.	CASSFGEAKTQYF	TGTGCCAGCAGTTTTGGGGAGGCGAAGACCCAGTACTTC
TRBV3-1	.	TRBJ1-5	TRBD1	CASSQWDSREEPQHF	TGTGCCAGCAGCCAGTGGGACAGCCGAGAAGAGCCCCAGCATTTT
TRBV19	.	TRBJ2-7	.	CASSPRDLDDEQYF	TGTGCCAGTAGTCCTCGGGACTTGGACGACGAGCAGTACTTC
TRBV7-2	few	TRBJ1-1	.	CASSASYSTTEAFF	TGTGCCAGCAGCGCGAGTTACAGTACCACTGAAGCTTTCTTT
TRBV7-3	few	TRBJ2-5	TRBD2	CASSSGATSGANLLYF	TGTGCCAGCAGCTCCGGGGCGACTAGCGGGGCCAATCTCCTCTACTTC
TRBV7-8	many	TRBJ2-2	.	CASSSDTGELFF	TGTGCCAGCAGCTCAGATACCGGGGAGCTGTTTTTT
TRBV12-3/TRBV12-4	few	TRBJ1-6	.	CASSGGGALHF	TGTGCCAGTTCCGGGGGGGGAGCCCTCCACTTT
TRBV5-6	few	TRBJ2-1	.	CASSYTENEQFF	TGTGCCAGCAGCTACACAGAAAATGAGCAGTTCTTC
TRBV5-1	many	TRBJ2-3	.	CASSPSSGGGTQYF	TGCGCCAGCAGCCCTTCCAGCGGTGGGGGAACGCAGTATTTT
TRBV2	few	TRBJ2-3	.	CASSDRFSGGTDTQYF	TGTGCCAGCAGTGACCGATTCAGTGGGGGCACAGATACGCAGTATTTT
TRBV30	few	TRBJ2-4	.	CAWRTSGAAAGIQYF	TGTGCCTGGAGGACCTCCGGGGCCGCGGCAGGCATTCAGTACTTC
TRBV6-2/TRBV6-3	.	TRBJ1-2	.	CASSYSLGEGYTF	TGTGCCAGCAGTTACTCTTTGGGCGAAGGCTACACCTTC
TRBV5-1	many	TRBJ2-1	.	CASSLRPRGEAYNEQFF	TGCGCCAGCAGCTTGAGGCCCAGGGGAGAGGCCTACAATGAGCAGTTCTTC
TRBV6-6	many	TRBJ1-1	.	CASRADRMSMNTEAFF	TGTGCCAGCAGAGCTGACAGGATGAGCATGAACACTGAAGCTTTCTTT
TRBV20-1	few	TRBJ1-5	.	CSARDRRGTGPQHF	TGCAGTGCTAGAGATCGAAGGGGTACCGGGCCCCAGCATTTT
TRBV28	.	TRBJ1-1	TRBD1	CASRKGGTNTEAFF	TGTGCCAGCAGGAAAGGGGGCACGAACACTGAAGCTTTCTTT
TRBV5-1	few	TRBJ1-2	.	CASSPRPDSYRNGYTF	TGCGCCAGCAGCCCCCGCCCGGACAGCTATCGGAATGGCTACACCTTC
TRBV11-2	few	TRBJ2-7	.	CASSEGNQVYEQYF	TGTGCCAGCAGTGAGGGTAATCAAGTTTACGAGCAGTACTTC
TRBV7-2	.	TRBJ1-2	TRBD1	CASSQGQLRGGYTF	TGTGCCAGCAGCCAGGGACAGCTTCGTGGCGGCTACACCTTC
TRBV20-1	.	TRBJ2-7	.	CSARGGTVYEQYF	TGCAGTGCTAGAGGGGGAACAGTGTACGAGCAGTACTTC
TRBV5-1	few	TRBJ2-5	.	CASSLAVGGQETQYF	TGCGCCAGCAGCTTGGCCGTGGGCGGGCAAGAGACCCAGTACTTC
TRBV28	few	TRBJ1-2	TRBD1	CASSFQGANGYTF	TGTGCCAGCAGTTTTCAGGGGGCGAATGGCTACACCTTC
TRBV28	.	TRBJ1-3	.	CASGVPGNTIYF	TGTGCCAGCGGGGTTCCCGGAAACACCATATATTTT
TRBV5-5	.	TRBJ1-5	.	CASSLEMRLSYQPQHF	TGTGCCAGCAGCTTGGAAATGAGGCTGTCTTATCAGCCCCAGCATTTT
TRBV7-9	few	TRBJ1-5	.	CASSLVGGAEQPQHF	TGTGCCAGCAGCTTAGTCGGGGGCGCCGAACAGCCCCAGCATTTT